The clone carrying this T cell receptor beta chain was seen only a few times. The CDR3 runs to 12 residues. Germline V gene lookup returns CDR1 SNHLY and CDR2 FYNNEI. V was cut by 7 bases and J by 2 bases, with 8 bases left in between. The sample belongs to a study of shared clonotypes between healthy human individuals. Assay: immunoSEQ multiplex PCR; the TCRdb copy retains only in-frame clones and omits some. The sample records around 980,000 clones, roughly 74% being singletons. This receptor was taken from a man between 18 and 29 years old in good health. Some clones in this sample may be carry-over from other donors' samples. Specimen: memory CD4+ T cells from PBMCs. Sample subset: CD45RA-negative fraction. This rearrangement joins TRBV2 to TRBJ1-2; D possibly corresponds to TRBD1 (5 bases). This chain's CDR3 is CASTGDNYGYTF. The CDR3 nucleotides read TGTGCCAGCACCGGGGACAACTATGGCTACACCTTC.